This is a list of T cell receptor beta chains from one sample in a study of cytomegalovirus exposure and HLA in healthy donors. TCRdb's table, derived via immunoSEQ multiplex PCR, lists solely in-frame clones and lacks some. Here the sample spans about 120,000 clones, around 90% being singletons. Sequenced material: PBMCs. Receptors originate from a woman younger than 30 in good health and CMV-seronegative. The CDR3 runs from the conserved cysteine through the conserved F or W. D genes are given only for firm matches. Where a row states a size, it is once, few, many or the class of an expanded clone; other rows omit it.

TRBV7-2	NA	TRBJ2-7	TRBD2	CASSLSGRVDEQYF	TGTGCCAGCAGCTTATCCGGGAGGGTCGACGAGCAGTACTTC
TRBV29-1	NA	TRBJ2-7	TRBD1	CSVVRTGKAYEQYF	TGCAGCGTAGTACGGACAGGGAAGGCCTACGAGCAGTACTTC
TRBV2	few	TRBJ2-7	NA	CASSEATGSSYEQYF	TGTGCCAGCAGTGAAGCAACAGGGAGCTCCTACGAGCAGTACTTC
TRBV14	NA	TRBJ1-1	NA	CASSQGISRAEAFF	TGTGCCAGCAGCCAAGGGATATCCAGGGCTGAGGCTTTCTTT
TRBV6-5	NA	TRBJ2-7	TRBD2	CASSPWTSGYEQYF	TGTGCCAGCAGTCCCTGGACTAGCGGTTACGAGCAGTACTTC
TRBV28	NA	TRBJ2-7	NA	CASTAGAGLFSYEQYF	TGTGCCAGCACCGCGGGGGCGGGCCTCTTCTCCTACGAGCAGTACTTC
TRBV27	once	TRBJ2-1	TRBD2	CASSLRSPSGSLNEQFF	TGTGCCAGCAGCTTAAGGTCCCCTAGCGGGAGTCTCAATGAGCAGTTCTTC
TRBV4-2	NA	TRBJ2-7	NA	CASSQDVTGEGEQYF	TGTGCCAGCAGCCAAGACGTAACGGGAGAGGGCGAGCAGTACTTC
TRBV7-9	once	TRBJ1-4	TRBD1	CASSVPGQGNEKLFF	TGTGCCAGCAGCGTCCCGGGACAGGGAAATGAAAAACTGTTTTTT
TRBV18	NA	TRBJ1-5	NA	CASSPRADQPQHF	TGTGCCAGCTCACCGCGCGCGGATCAGCCCCAGCATTTT
TRBV25-1	NA	TRBJ2-5	NA	CASSESARETQYF	TGTGCCAGCAGTGAATCCGCGCGCGAGACCCAGTACTTC
TRBV2	NA	TRBJ2-7	TRBD1	CASNHPGTGSSYEQYF	TGTGCCAGCAACCACCCCGGGACAGGGAGCTCCTACGAGCAGTACTTC
TRBV29-1	once	TRBJ2-5	NA	CSAVIVRAWETQYF	TGCAGCGCCGTGATAGTGAGGGCGTGGGAGACCCAGTACTTC
TRBV6-6	NA	TRBJ2-1	TRBD2	CASSYSLAGVDEQFF	TGTGCCAGCAGTTACAGCCTAGCGGGGGTTGATGAGCAGTTCTTC
TRBV27	NA	TRBJ2-7	NA	CASSPPGLFYEQYF	TGTGCCAGCAGTCCCCCGGGTCTCTTCTACGAGCAGTACTTC
TRBV2	NA	TRBJ2-7	NA	CASSLSGRRLEQYF	TGTGCCAGCAGTCTTAGCGGTAGGCGCCTCGAGCAGTACTTC
TRBV6-4	NA	TRBJ2-1	TRBD2	CASSGGSGSREQFF	TGTGCCAGCAGTGGTGGTAGCGGGAGCCGTGAGCAGTTCTTC
TRBV13	once	TRBJ2-3	NA	CASSFDGQPDTQYF	TGTGCCAGCAGCTTCGACGGACAGCCAGATACGCAGTATTTT
TRBV7-9	few	TRBJ1-2	TRBD1	CASSLGRGQYYGYTF	TGTGCCAGCAGCTTAGGCAGGGGGCAGTACTATGGCTACACCTTC
TRBV7-9	NA	TRBJ2-2	NA	CASSPLWQGDTGELFF	NA
TRBV7-8	NA	TRBJ1-5	NA	CASTPGENSNQPQHF	TGTGCCAGCACCCCTGGGGAGAATAGCAATCAGCCCCAGCATTTT
TRBV7-6	NA	TRBJ2-2	TRBD2	CASSLLGLTNTGELFF	TGTGCCAGCAGCCTACTGGGACTAACGAACACCGGGGAGCTGTTTTTT
TRBV28	NA	TRBJ1-1	TRBD1	CASSFRGQGAWNTEAFF	TGTGCCAGCAGTTTTAGGGGGCAGGGGGCATGGAACACTGAAGCTTTCTTT
TRBV5-4	NA	TRBJ2-7	TRBD2	CASSLIAGVSNEQYF	TGTGCCAGCAGCTTAATAGCGGGAGTGAGTAACGAGCAGTACTTC
TRBV30	NA	TRBJ2-7	NA	CAWSVGSSSSYEQYF	TGTGCCTGGAGTGTAGGGAGTTCAAGCTCCTACGAGCAGTACTTC
TRBV2	NA	TRBJ1-1	NA	CASSERGGSPLEAFF	TGTGCCAGCAGTGAAAGGGGGGGCAGCCCCCTTGAAGCTTTCTTT
TRBV18	NA	TRBJ1-2	NA	CASSPSLGTRYGYTF	TGTGCCAGCTCACCATCACTTGGGACACGCTATGGCTACACCTTC
TRBV5-1	NA	TRBJ2-7	TRBD1	CASSLAQGVMVYEQYF	TGCGCCAGCAGCTTGGCACAGGGGGTTATGGTTTACGAGCAGTACTTC
TRBV2	NA	TRBJ2-1	TRBD2	CASSGGRGAVYNEQFF	TGTGCCAGCAGCGGTGGGCGGGGGGCCGTCTACAATGAGCAGTTCTTC
TRBV5-4	NA	TRBJ2-7	TRBD2	CASSLFRPSGSTEQYF	TGTGCCAGCAGCTTGTTTAGGCCTAGCGGGAGTACCGAGCAGTACTTC
TRBV18	NA	TRBJ2-1	NA	CASSRREVYHEQFF	TGTGCCAGCTCCCGACGGGAAGTGTACCATGAGCAGTTCTTC
TRBV5-4	NA	TRBJ1-4	TRBD1	CASSRDRVNEKLFF	TGTGCCAGCAGCCGGGACAGGGTTAATGAAAAACTGTTTTTT
TRBV29-1	NA	TRBJ2-2	TRBD2	CSVGLAGVGTGELFF	TGCAGCGTTGGGCTAGCGGGAGTGGGGACCGGGGAGCTGTTTTTT
TRBV6-5	NA	TRBJ1-2	NA	CAIWTATTNYGYTF	TGTGCCATCTGGACAGCGACAACTAACTATGGCTACACCTTC
TRBV4-1	NA	TRBJ1-1	NA	CASSQDRLGTEAFF	TGCGCCAGCAGCCAAGATCGACTAGGAACTGAAGCTTTCTTT
TRBV7-2	NA	TRBJ2-5	TRBD1	CASTKQGGETQYF	TGTGCCAGCACCAAACAGGGGGGAGAGACCCAGTACTTC
TRBV7-3	NA	TRBJ2-3	TRBD2	CASSPGLAGGYTDTQYF	TGTGCCAGCAGCCCGGGACTAGCGGGAGGGTACACAGATACGCAGTATTTT
TRBV19	NA	TRBJ1-2	TRBD1	CASSPTGGKGYTF	TGTGCCAGTAGCCCTACAGGGGGCAAAGGCTACACCTTC
TRBV6-1	NA	TRBJ2-7	TRBD1	CASSEQGPGQGISSYEQYF	TGTGCCAGCAGTGAACAGGGACCGGGACAGGGGATTAGCTCCTACGAGCAGTACTTC
TRBV19	NA	TRBJ2-7	TRBD1	CASSRGGDDYEQYF	TGTGCCAGTAGTAGAGGGGGCGATGATTACGAGCAGTACTTC
TRBV9	NA	TRBJ2-2	NA	CASSLNTGELFF	TGTGCCAGCTCTCTGAACACCGGGGAGCTGTTTTTT
TRBV10-3	NA	TRBJ1-1	NA	CAIKVGGNTEAFF	TGTGCCATCAAGGTGGGGGGGAACACTGAAGCTTTCTTT
TRBV7-9	NA	TRBJ2-1	NA	CASSGRGRGNEQFF	TGTGCCAGCAGCGGCCGGGGGAGAGGCAATGAGCAGTTCTTC
TRBV4-3	NA	TRBJ2-4	NA	CASSQDSENIQYF	TGCGCCAGCAGCCAGGACTCGGAAAACATTCAGTACTTC
TRBV14	NA	TRBJ2-7	NA	CASSQDSVAYEQYF	TGTGCCAGCAGCCAAGATTCGGTTGCCTACGAGCAGTACTTC
TRBV5-1	NA	TRBJ2-3	TRBD1	CATRQGSADTQYF	TGCGCCACCAGACAGGGGTCCGCAGATACGCAGTATTTT
TRBV18	NA	TRBJ1-1	NA	CASSPGQVNTEAFF	TGTGCCAGCTCACCAGGGCAGGTGAACACTGAAGCTTTCTTT
TRBV5-1	NA	TRBJ2-2	NA	CASSRTGTGELFF	TGCGCCAGCAGCCGAACAGGCACCGGGGAGCTGTTTTTT
TRBV5-1	NA	TRBJ2-1	NA	CASSTDLPSTDEQFF	TGCGCCAGCAGCACGGACTTGCCCTCGACCGATGAGCAGTTCTTC
TRBV30	NA	TRBJ1-5	NA	CAWSLGGASLRTSNQPQHF	TGTGCCTGGAGTTTGGGAGGGGCCTCTTTACGCACTAGCAATCAGCCCCAGCATTTT
TRBV14	NA	TRBJ1-3	NA	CASSQGRLPGLGNTIYF	TGTGCCAGCAGCCAAGGTCGCCTTCCCGGACTCGGAAACACCATATATTTT
TRBV27	NA	TRBJ2-3	NA	CASSTRSRPDTQYF	TGTGCCAGCAGTACTCGGTCGCGGCCAGATACGCAGTATTTT
TRBV9	NA	TRBJ1-1	TRBD1	CASSSGTGVAEAFF	TGTGCCAGCAGCTCCGGGACAGGGGTGGCTGAAGCTTTCTTT
TRBV7-3	NA	TRBJ1-2	NA	CASSSPGASGYTF	TGTGCCAGCAGCTCCCCAGGTGCATCAGGCTACACCTTC
TRBV28	NA	TRBJ1-2	TRBD1	CASSVTGTHYGYTF	TGTGCCAGCAGTGTGACAGGGACCCACTATGGCTACACCTTC